Each of the 23 T cell receptor beta chains below was sequenced from the same sample in a study of shared clonotypes between healthy human individuals. Libraries were prepared by immunoSEQ multiplex PCR; TCRdb keeps only in-frame clonotypes and omits some of them. The sample lists fewer than 1 million clones; 96% were seen once. It was CD45RO-negative cells, positively selected for CCR7, that made up naive CD8 cells, with terminally differentiated effector memory CD45RA+ cells excluded. Sequencing was done on a sample of naive CD8+ T cells sorted from blood. These receptors originate from a man aged 25-45 years in good health.

This chain joins TRBV2 and TRBJ2-4, with D perhaps matching TRBD1 or TRBD2 (6 bases each). Trimming removed 8 bases at V and 4 bases at J, with 21 bases between. Germline values: CDR1 SNHLY, CDR2 FYNNEI. The CDR3 loop spans 16 amino acids. CDR3 nucleotide sequence: TGTGCCAGCCAGAGGGGTGTGGGGGGCAGTAAAAACATTCAGTACTTC. This sequence encodes CASQRGVGGSKNIQYF.

V is TRBV29-1 and J is TRBJ2-3; the match to TRBD2 covers 14 bases. Unmatched junction bases numbered 22, after V lost 3 bases and J lost 14 bases. Germline CDR1 and CDR2: SQVTM and ANQGSEA. The CDR3 is 18 amino acids. CDR3 sequence: CSVDKPRKHATSGRATYF. The CDR3 bases are TGCAGCGTTGACAAACCCCGAAAACATGCGACTAGCGGGAGGGCCACGTATTTT.

J is TRBJ2-7 and V is TRBV2; D may be TRBD1 (5 bases). The CDR3 has 12 residues. V was cut by 6 bases and J by 6 bases, with 12 bases left in between. In germline, CDR1 is SNHLY, CDR2 FYNNEI. The CDR3 is CASRVTGFEQYF. As DNA, the CDR3 is TGTGCCAGCAGGGTAACAGGATTCGAGCAGTACTTC.

The gene calls are TRBV5-1 and TRBJ1-3; weak D call: TRBD1 (5 bases). The CDR3 spans 12 residues. The V gene lost 7 bases and the J gene lost 8 bases, with 13 bases spanning the gap. Germline lookup yields CDR1 SGHRS and CDR2 YFSETQ. Here the CDR3 DNA reads TGCGCCAGCCGCGGCAGGGCGGACACCATATATTTT. Protein product: CASRGRADTIYF.

This chain uses TRBV5-6 with TRBJ2-5, with 10 nucleotides matching TRBD2. Germline V gene data show CDR1 as SGHDT and CDR2 as YYEEEE. The junction had 4 bases not matched to a gene; V was cut back by 0 bases and J by 5 bases. The CDR3 is 15 residues long. The CDR3 is CASSLVPSGSETQYF. For the CDR3, the DNA is TGTGCCAGCAGCTTGGTTCCTAGCGGGAGTGAGACCCAGTACTTC.

CDR3 in DNA: TGCGCCAGCAGCCAAGCGTCAGATTTTAACTATGGCTACACCTTC. It encodes CASSQASDFNYGYTF. The chain employs TRBV4-1 and TRBJ1-2; D is ambiguous. CDR1 is MGHRA and CDR2 is YSYEKL in the germline V gene. The CDR3 spans 15 residues. Trimming stripped 1 base from V and 1 base from J, with 10 bases between.

The gene calls are TRBV7-9 and TRBJ2-1; D unclear. Germline assignment: CDR1 SEHNR and CDR2 FQNEAQ (reference sequence). There are 13 residues in the CDR3. The germline V and J ends were trimmed by 5 bases and 5 bases, with 10 bases remaining between them. The CDR3 DNA sequence: TGTGCCAGCAGCCCGCCAATCCACAATGAGCAGTTCTTC. This gives the protein CASSPPIHNEQFF.

V is TRBV2 and J is TRBJ2-7, with 7 positions matching TRBD2. The CDR3 extends over 13 amino acids. Germline-derived CDR1 and CDR2 are SNHLY and FYNNEI. The CDR3 DNA is TGTGCTAAGAGCGGGACTCTTACCTACGAGCAGTACTTC. As protein: CAKSGTLTYEQYF. The variable domain in full, with the rest retrieved from reference TRBV2 and TRBJ2-7, is EPEVTQTPSHQVTQMGQEVILRCVPISNHLYFYWYRQILGQKVEFLVSFYNNEISEKSEIFDDQFSVERPDGSNFTLKIRSTKLEDSAMYFCAKSGTLTYEQYFGPGTRLTVT.

This sequence joins TRBV18 and TRBJ2-1; possibly TRBD1 for D (6 bases). The germline V and J ends were trimmed by 3 bases and 2 bases, with 14 bases remaining between them. The CDR3 is made up of 16 amino acids. Germline values: CDR1 KGHSH, CDR2 LQKENI. CDR3 coding DNA: TGTGCCAGCTCACCTTGGGACACTTCCCCCTACAATGAGCAGTTCTTC. The encoded protein is CASSPWDTSPYNEQFF.

The V call is TRBV19, the J call TRBJ1-1, with D unclear. Germline lookup yields CDR1 LNHDA and CDR2 SQIVND (reference sequence). With 0 bases removed from V and 6 bases from J, the gap between germline ends came to 14 bases. The CDR3 contains 15 residues. The CDR3 DNA reads TGTGCCAGTAGTATAGACTACGGCCCGGGCGCTGAAGCTTTCTTT. Translating gives CASSIDYGPGAEAFF.

Comment on this clone: In the same sample, other DNA sequences code for this CDR3. The gene calls are TRBV9 and TRBJ2-7, with 9 nucleotides matching TRBD1. The germline V gene has CDR1 SGDLS and CDR2 YYNGEE. V trimming: 3 bases; J trimming: 4 bases; junction bases outside the gene matches: 5. The CDR3 contains 14 residues. The CDR3: CASSGGQGPYEQYF. The CDR3 DNA reads TGTGCCAGCAGCGGGGGACAGGGCCCATACGAGCAGTACTTC.

The chain couples TRBV18 to TRBJ2-7; 9 nucleotides line up with TRBD2. The germline V gene encodes CDR1 KGHSH and CDR2 LQKENI. The CDR3 is 19 amino acids. Trimming removed 2 bases from V and 4 bases from J; junction bases left unmatched: 18. The CDR3 DNA sequence: TGTGCCAGCTCACCAGACAGGGTGGCTAGCGGGGATACCCTATACGAGCAGTACTTC. Its protein is CASSPDRVASGDTLYEQYF.

V usage is TRBV2 and J usage is TRBJ2-7; perhaps TRBD1 as D (6 bases). This CDR3 comprises 13 residues. From germline, CDR1 is SNHLY and CDR2 FYNNEI. V lost 4 bases and J lost 2, with 9 bases in between. The chain's CDR3 is CASSGDTAYEQYF. CDR3 nucleotides: TGTGCCAGCAGTGGGGACACAGCCTACGAGCAGTACTTC. Filled out from reference TRBV2 and TRBJ2-7, the complete variable domain reads EPEVTQTPSHQVTQMGQEVILRCVPISNHLYFYWYRQILGQKVEFLVSFYNNEISEKSEIFDDQFSVERPDGSNFTLKIRSTKLEDSAMYFCASSGDTAYEQYFGPGTRLTVT.

V gene TRBV6-5 combines with J gene TRBJ2-7; 11 positions match TRBD2. The J call could be wrong; TRBJ2-5 is a better fit for the DNA end. The CDR3 covers 13 residues. CDR1 MNHEY and CDR2 SVGAGI come from the germline V gene. The CDR3 DNA is TGTGCCACGGGGACTAGCGGCCAAGAGACCCAGTACTTC. Translation gives CATGTSGQETQYF.

The chain uses TRBV5-4 and TRBJ1-4; 8 nucleotides agree with TRBD1. CDR1 is SGHNT and CDR2 is YYREEE in the germline V gene (reference sequence). This CDR3 has 14 amino acids. V lost 3 bases and J lost 6; bases outside the gene matches: 4. The CDR3 sequence is CASSWTGRDEKLFF. CDR3 DNA sequence: TGTGCCAGCAGCTGGACAGGGAGGGATGAAAAACTGTTTTTT.

The rearrangement links TRBV19 to TRBJ2-1, with no clear D. CDR3 length equals 12 residues. V lost 6 bases, J lost 7 bases, and 10 bases lay in between. Germline V lookup: CDR1 LNHDA, CDR2 SQIVND (reference sequence). The CDR3 coding sequence is TGTGCCAGTAGCGGAGTTCGAAATGAGCAGTTCTTC. It yields the protein CASSGVRNEQFF.

The chain recombines TRBV29-1 with TRBJ1-1; D remains ambiguous. The CDR3 length is 12 residues. Trimming left V 7 bases short and J 5 bases short, with 14 bases between. The germline CDR1 and CDR2 sequences are SQVTM and ANQGSEA. CDR3 protein: CSGLYTGTEAFF. CDR3 DNA sequence: TGCAGCGGACTTTATACGGGGACTGAAGCTTTCTTT.

This clone was recorded only once. The sample has other DNA sequences that encode this CDR3 too. The chain has TRBV7-2 and TRBJ2-1; D unresolved. The CDR3 has 13 residues. With 5 bases removed from V and 3 bases from J, the gap between germline ends came to 8 bases. Germline V gene data show CDR1 as SGHTA and CDR2 as FQGNSA. Here the CDR3 DNA reads TGTGCCAGCAGCCCCCCCAGCTACAATGAGCAGTTCTTC. Amino acids: CASSPPSYNEQFF.

The rearrangement joins TRBV11-2 to TRBJ2-6; D is unclear. CDR3 length equals 15 residues. CDR1 and CDR2 from the germline V gene are SGHAT and FQNNGV. V shed 1 base and J shed 4 bases, with 8 bases lying between them. The CDR3 sequence is CASSLVQDGANVLTF. CDR3 coding DNA: TGTGCCAGCAGCTTAGTCCAGGACGGGGCCAACGTCCTGACTTTC.

The chain has TRBV5-1 and TRBJ2-7; a possible D gene is TRBD1 (6 bases). V lost 2 bases and J 2 bases, leaving 14 bases between the germline ends. This CDR3 contains 15 residues. Germline values: CDR1 SGHRS, CDR2 YFSETQ. CDR3 bases: TGCGCCAGCAGCTTTCGGCCAGGGGTAGCCTACGAGCAGTACTTC. It specifies CASSFRPGVAYEQYF.

The chain links TRBV20-1 to TRBJ2-1; D gene unclear. Germline CDR1 is DFQATT and CDR2 is SNEGSKA (reference sequence). V lost 5 bases and J lost 8, with 7 bases in between. The CDR3 loop spans 10 amino acids. In DNA, the CDR3 is TGCAGTGCTGAAATGCATGAGCAGTTCTTC. It translates to CSAEMHEQFF.

The CDR3 sequence: CASSNPQGANYGYTF. CDR3 bases: TGTGCCAGCAGCAACCCACAGGGGGCTAACTATGGCTACACCTTC. The chain uses TRBV9 and TRBJ1-2; 8 positions match TRBD1. The CDR3 consists of 15 residues. Germline CDR1 reads SGDLS; CDR2 reads YYNGEE. J gave up 0 bases and V 4 bases, and 5 bases lay outside the gene matches.

J is TRBJ2-1 and V is TRBV6-5; TRBD2 might be the D (6 bases). Germline CDR1 reads MNHEY; CDR2 reads SVGAGI. Trimming took off 0 bases at V and 6 bases at J, with 15 bases between the two ends. CDR3 length equals 16 residues. Written as DNA, the CDR3 is TGTGCCAGCAGTTACTCCCCCAGCGGGCCTCGCAATGAGCAGTTCTTC. This gives the protein CASSYSPSGPRNEQFF.